This passage covers 25 T cell receptor beta chains from one sample sequenced in a study of OX40 agonist ivuxolimab in advanced cancers. Profiled with immunoSEQ multiplex PCR; TCRdb holds only in-frame clones, not every one. The table has tens of thousands of clones, roughly 82% seen once; the top ten hold roughly an eighth. This specimen consisted of CD4+ or CD8+ T cells sorted from blood, obtained in a trial of the OX40 agonist ivuxolimab. These receptors originate from an adult with an advanced solid tumor such as melanoma, head and neck, liver or kidney cancer.

The chain joins TRBV30 to TRBJ2-7, with TRBD2 matching over 12 bases. The CDR3 spans 17 residues. Germline V gives CDR1 GTSNPN, CDR2 SVGIG (reference sequence). The V and J ends lost 0 bases and 3 bases, in that order; junction bases with no gene match: 9. Here the CDR3 reads CAWSVFLAGGKGYEQYF. CDR3 in DNA: TGTGCCTGGAGTGTATTTCTAGCGGGAGGGAAGGGCTACGAGCAGTACTTC. The whole variable domain, remainder taken from reference TRBV30 and TRBJ2-7, is SQTIHQWPATLVQPVGSPLSLECTVEGTSNPNLYWYRQAAGRGLQLLFYSVGIGQISSEVPQNLSASRPQDRQFILSSKKLLLSDSGFYLCAWSVFLAGGKGYEQYFGPGTRLTVT.

The CDR3 region has the DNA TGTGCCAGCAGCTTGCCGCGGGGACGAGCGGGAGGGCTTTACAATGAGCAGTTCTTC. Translation: CASSLPRGRAGGLYNEQFF. The chain carries TRBV5-6 and TRBJ2-1; 10 bases align to TRBD2. Germline CDR1 SGHDT, CDR2 YYEEEE. CDR3 length: 19 amino acids. The V segment lost 1 base and the J segment 4 bases; nucleotides outside the gene matches: 14.

This clone was seen a single time. The V call is TRBV7-6, the J call TRBJ2-1; no firm D call. The CDR3 is made up of 15 amino acids. The germline V gene has CDR1 SGHVS and CDR2 FNYEAQ. V lost 1 base and J lost 0, with 7 bases in between. The CDR3: CASSLGTDSYNEQFF. CDR3 sequence (DNA): TGTGCCAGCAGCTTAGGGACGGACTCCTACAATGAGCAGTTCTTC. The variable domain in full, with the rest retrieved from reference TRBV7-6 and TRBJ2-1, is GAGVSQSPRYKVTKRGQDVALRCDPISGHVSLYWYRQALGQGPEFLTYFNYEAQQDKSGLPNDRFSAERPEGSISTLTIQRTEQRDSAMYRCASSLGTDSYNEQFFGPGTRLTVL.

The chain uses TRBV9 and TRBJ1-1; D might be TRBD1 (5 bases). The CDR3 covers 14 residues. The V gene's germline CDR1 is SGDLS and CDR2 YYNGEE. V shed 4 bases and J shed 10 bases, with 20 bases lying between them. Written as DNA, the CDR3 is TGTGCCAGCAGCCTTACAGGACATCAGGAGGGAGCTTTCTTT. Amino acids: CASSLTGHQEGAFF.

A few counts support this clone. The chain uses TRBV7-6 and TRBJ2-2; TRBD2 matches 10 bases. CDR1 and CDR2 from the germline V gene are SGHVS and FNYEAQ. V was clipped by 5 bases and J by 3 bases; unmatched bases: 18. The CDR3 is 20 amino acids. CDR3 nucleotide sequence: TGTGCCAGCAGCCAACACCCGGGACTAGCGCCCCCCGGGGACACCGGGGAGCTGTTTTTT. Amino acid sequence: CASSQHPGLAPPGDTGELFF. The whole variable domain, filled in from reference TRBV7-6 and TRBJ2-2, reads GAGVSQSPRYKVTKRGQDVALRCDPISGHVSLYWYRQALGQGPEFLTYFNYEAQQDKSGLPNDRFSAERPEGSISTLTIQRTEQRDSAMYRCASSQHPGLAPPGDTGELFFGEGSRLTVL.

V and J are TRBV27 and TRBJ2-7, with D possibly matching TRBD2 (6 bases). The germline CDR1 and CDR2 sequences are MNHEY and SMNVEV (reference sequence). CDR3 length: 14 residues. Trimming shortened V by 6 bases and J by 2 bases, and 14 bases separated the two germline ends. Here the CDR3 reads CASSHSGVAYEQYF. In DNA, the CDR3 is TGTGCCAGCAGCCACTCGGGGGTTGCCTACGAGCAGTACTTC.

The chain carries TRBV10-1 and TRBJ1-5; D gene unclear. Trimming left V 5 bases short and J 11 bases short, with 13 bases between. The CDR3 has 12 residues. Germline values: CDR1 WNHNN, CDR2 SYGVQD (reference sequence). CDR3 nucleotides: TGCGCCAGCAGTCGGCCCGAAATAACCCAGCATTTT. Amino acids: CASSRPEITQHF.

About this clone: Other DNA sequences in the same sample also yield this CDR3. The chain has TRBV5-5 and TRBJ2-4, with D possibly being TRBD2 (6 bases). Germline V gene lookup returns CDR1 SGHKS and CDR2 YYEKEE (reference sequence). Trimming pared 4 bases from V and 0 bases from J, leaving 8 bases between. The CDR3 runs to 14 residues. The CDR3 protein is CASSPGLAKNIQYF. CDR3 DNA sequence: TGTGCCAGCAGCCCGGGACTAGCCAAAAACATTCAGTACTTC.

This chain joins TRBV4-3 and TRBJ1-4, with 8 bases identical to TRBD1. The J segment lost 7 bases and the V segment lost 0 bases, leaving 13 bases of the junction unmatched. The CDR3 is 18 amino acids. Germline values: CDR1 LGHNA, CDR2 YSLEER. CDR3 nucleotides: TGCGCCAGCAGCCAAGAGAGGGGGGCAGGGGGCTTGGGTGAAAAACTGTTTTTT. It yields the protein CASSQERGAGGLGEKLFF.

This chain joins TRBV30 and TRBJ1-1; D is unresolved. Germline loops: CDR1 GTSNPN, CDR2 SVGIG (reference sequence). Trimming left V 0 bases short and J 3 bases short, with 5 bases between. The CDR3 spans 12 residues. The CDR3: CAWSVPYTEAFF. The CDR3 bases are TGTGCCTGGAGTGTACCTTACACTGAAGCTTTCTTT.

This clone was detected only once. This sample includes further DNA sequences coding for the same CDR3. The CDR3, as DNA: TGTGCCAGCAGCTTAGATCCTAGCGTCCCCTTCTACGAGCAGTACTTC. It codes for CASSLDPSVPFYEQYF. The chain employs TRBV7-6 and TRBJ2-7; D perhaps matches TRBD2 (6 bases). V was pared by 1 base and J by 3 bases, with 16 bases between. Germline assignment: CDR1 SGHVS and CDR2 FNYEAQ. The CDR3 extends over 16 amino acids.

This chain connects TRBV28 to TRBJ2-5, with TRBD2 identical over 12 bases. The CDR3 length is 17 residues. CDR1 MDHEN and CDR2 SYDVKM come from the germline V gene. V dropped 2 bases and J dropped 1; count of bases not matched to a gene: 5. In nucleotides, the CDR3 is TGTGCCAGCAGTTTAGACCTAGCGGGAGGGTCCCAAGAGACCCAGTACTTC. Protein sequence: CASSLDLAGGSQETQYF.

This chain links TRBV27 with TRBJ2-1; TRBD1 might be the D (5 bases). With 8 bases removed from V and 0 bases from J, the gap between germline ends came to 8 bases. The V gene's germline CDR1 is MNHEY and CDR2 SMNVEV (reference sequence). The CDR3 is 13 residues long. CDR3 coding DNA: TGTGCCAGCGGGGCCAGCTCCTACAATGAGCAGTTCTTC. Translated, it gives CASGASSYNEQFF.

The gene calls are TRBV6-6 and TRBJ2-2; TRBD2 agrees at 8 bases. This CDR3 comprises 16 residues. The germline gives CDR1 MNHNY, CDR2 SVGAGI (reference sequence). V dropped 2 bases and J dropped 2; count of bases not matched to a gene: 4. In nucleotides, the CDR3 is TGTGCCAGCAGTTACGCGGGGGGAGGCAACACCGGGGAGCTGTTTTTT. Translated, it gives CASSYAGGGNTGELFF.

The V and J genes are TRBV6-5 and TRBJ2-2; tentative D call: TRBD1 (6 bases). V was cut by 5 bases and J by 7 bases, with 14 bases left in between. This CDR3 is built from 14 residues. Germline V gene lookup returns CDR1 MNHEY and CDR2 SVGAGI. CDR3 DNA sequence: TGTGCCAGCAGTCCCGGGACATTTGGCGGGGAGCTGTTTTTT. Translated: CASSPGTFGGELFF.

The chain recombines TRBV7-8 with TRBJ1-5, with 8 positions matching TRBD1. The CDR3 loop spans 16 amino acids. The V gene's germline CDR1 is SGHVS and CDR2 FQNEAQ. The V gene end was trimmed by 2 bases and the J gene end by 5 bases; junction bases not matched to a gene: 8. CDR3 residues: CASSLFPWGQDQPQHF. CDR3 coding DNA: TGTGCCAGCAGCTTATTTCCCTGGGGACAGGATCAGCCCCAGCATTTT.

The CDR3 is CASSQSRGLRHEQFF. The CDR3 DNA is TGCGCCAGCAGCCAATCGAGGGGGCTCAGACATGAGCAGTTCTTC. The genes are TRBV4-3 and TRBJ2-1; TRBD1 agrees at 7 bases. CDR1 is LGHNA, CDR2 YSLEER, per germline. The CDR3 is 15 amino acids. V was pared by 2 bases and J by 8 bases, with 9 bases of the junction left unmatched.

The V and J genes are TRBV4-2 and TRBJ2-7; D possibly corresponds to TRBD2 (5 bases). V lost 0 bases, J lost 4 bases, and 10 bases lay in between. The CDR3 has 14 amino acids. Germline CDR1 and CDR2: LGHNA and YNFKEQ. CDR3 in amino acids: CASSQDSGRYEQYF. In DNA form, the CDR3 reads TGTGCCAGCAGCCAAGATTCGGGAAGGTACGAGCAGTACTTC.

The chain has TRBV2 and TRBJ2-5; D possibly matches TRBD1 or TRBD2 (5 bases each). Trimming shortened V by 5 bases and J by 5 bases, and 12 bases separated the two germline ends. CDR3 length: 13 residues. Germline-derived CDR1 and CDR2 are SNHLY and FYNNEI. CDR3 sequence reads: CASSSRGGETQYF. The CDR3 DNA is TGTGCCAGCAGTTCGAGGGGTGGGGAGACCCAGTACTTC. Filled out from reference TRBV2 and TRBJ2-5, the complete variable domain reads EPEVTQTPSHQVTQMGQEVILRCVPISNHLYFYWYRQILGQKVEFLVSFYNNEISEKSEIFDDQFSVERPDGSNFTLKIRSTKLEDSAMYFCASSSRGGETQYFGPGTRLLVL.

The chain uses TRBV28 and TRBJ2-7; 8 nucleotides match TRBD2. This CDR3 contains 14 residues. Trimming removed 7 bases from V and 5 bases from J; junction bases left unmatched: 10. CDR1 and CDR2 from the germline V gene are MDHEN and SYDVKM. CDR3 region: CASTQGWREDEQYF. For the CDR3, the DNA is TGTGCCAGCACCCAGGGGTGGCGGGAGGACGAGCAGTACTTC.

The chain is built from TRBV4-1 and TRBJ2-7, with D possibly matching TRBD1 (6 bases). The germline gives CDR1 MGHRA, CDR2 YSYEKL. The CDR3 consists of 13 residues. Trimming shortened V by 4 bases and J by 3 bases, and 10 bases separated the two germline ends. The CDR3 sequence: CASSLTGYYEQYF. CDR3 DNA sequence: TGCGCCAGCAGCCTCACAGGGTACTACGAGCAGTACTTC.

The V and J genes are TRBV6-6 and TRBJ1-5; tentative D call: TRBD1 (5 bases). V lost 1 base, J lost 2 bases, and 12 bases lay in between. This CDR3 region has 16 residues. The V gene's germline CDR1 is MNHNY and CDR2 SVGAGI (reference sequence). CDR3 bases: TGTGCCAGCAGTTACTTGCAGGGTATCGGCAATCAGCCCCAGCATTTT. Protein product: CASSYLQGIGNQPQHF.

The V and J genes are TRBV18 and TRBJ2-5; TRBD2 is a possible D gene (6 bases). Germline CDR1 is KGHSH and CDR2 is LQKENI. The CDR3 is made up of 16 amino acids. V lost 3 bases, J lost 1 base, and 15 bases lay in between. The CDR3 sequence: CASSPGGEDTQETQYF. CDR3 nucleotides: TGTGCCAGCTCACCGGGCGGGGAGGACACCCAAGAGACCCAGTACTTC.

The V call is TRBV19, the J call TRBJ2-7; D is perhaps TRBD2 (5 bases). Germline V gene data show CDR1 as LNHDA and CDR2 as SQIVND (reference sequence). This CDR3 has 15 amino acids. V lost 4 bases and J 3 bases, leaving 16 bases between the germline ends. The CDR3, as DNA: TGTGCCAGTAGTACCAGCTCGGGGTCCCACTACGAGCAGTACTTC. It codes for CASSTSSGSHYEQYF.

The rearrangement uses TRBV5-1 and TRBJ1-1; 10 bases map to TRBD1. Unmatched junction bases numbered 4, after V lost 4 bases and J lost 4 bases. The CDR3 is 14 residues long. CDR1 is SGHRS and CDR2 is YFSETQ in the germline V gene. CDR3 coding DNA: TGCGCCAGCAGCCCGGGACAGGGGAGCACTGAAGCTTTCTTT. The encoded protein is CASSPGQGSTEAFF.